This T cell receptor (beta chain) was captured in a study of CD8 T cells in Susac syndrome (dated by TCRdb to about 2019). Regarding the study in general: Repertoire sequencing was used to test whether CD8+ T cell activation and differentiation in Susac syndrome was antigen driven. Clonality of the CD8+ T cell repertoire was compared between about a dozen healthy donors, around 14 Susac syndrome patients and 15 multiple sclerosis patients.

Results the study describes overall, beyond this receptor: The study acknowledged that relatively few individuals were included in the TCR sequencing and HLA analysis.

On this clonotype itself: It lacks a known antigen. Base qualities were left out, and no much larger clone turns up one base away.

Peripheral blood CD8+ and CD4+ T cells from healthy donors, Susac syndrome patients and multiple sclerosis patients were profiled using high-throughput TCR beta sequencing. Treatment-naive patients with stable or active relapsing-remitting disease fulfilling revised McDonald criteria were used as multiple sclerosis controls. Bulk CD8+ and CD4+ T cells were purified by magnetic negative isolation, while CD8+ TEMRA cells were enriched using FACS. Blood was drawn into EDTA tubes, processed within 24 hours, and PBMCs were isolated by density gradient centrifugation. PBMCs intended for TCR sequencing were frozen in liquid nitrogen and were later thawed in a 37 degrees C water bath. A purity of at least 90% was achieved for sorted or isolated CD4+, CD8+ and CD8+ TEMRA cells. RNA was extracted with the RNeasy kit and about 0.5 to 1 ug was reverse transcribed using random hexamers. TCR beta CDR3 regions were amplified with the immunoSEQ multiplex PCR assay covering 54 Vbeta and 13 Jbeta segments. PCR amplification bias was corrected by using a synthetic template baseline for primer optimization and computational correction. In the original analysis: Only productive sequences were kept, with reads annotated to V, D and J genes according to IMGT and analyzed in immunoSEQ Analyzer. To calculate clonality, Shannon entropy was normalized by log2 of the number of productive unique sequences and then subtracted from one. Public and private clones were assessed among the 100 most prevalent clones of each patient and control. Susac-specific clones were defined as absent from healthy and MS cohorts, around 970 published viral clones and other ImmuneACCESS disease sequences. TCRdb trimmed the raw reads at Q25, called clones with MiXCR and kept productive beta chains. CDR3 protein duplicates are merged, each entry listing the most common genes and DNA. The V and J calls follow TCRdb's processing rather than the paper's. The sample table lists about 150,000 distinct CDR3 sequences, roughly 94% of them with a count of one. The ten largest clones represent about 0.19% of the sample.

The sequenced sample was CD8+ T cells from PBMCs. The TCR was taken from a human donor with multiple sclerosis.

The bases read TGTGCCACCAGCAGACGCGGGGCCGAAGATACGCAGTATTTT. The translation is CATSRRGAEDTQYF. The chain was built from TRBV15 and TRBJ2-3; a tentative D match to TRBD2 spans 6 bases. Trimming takes 2 bases from V and 5 bases from J, and the germline ends sit 11 bases apart. Taken from cysteine to phenylalanine, the CDR3 has 14 residues. The CDR3 DNA has 42 bases and is translated from base 1. CDR1 is given as LNHNV and CDR2 as YYDKDF, both from the germline V gene (reference sequence).